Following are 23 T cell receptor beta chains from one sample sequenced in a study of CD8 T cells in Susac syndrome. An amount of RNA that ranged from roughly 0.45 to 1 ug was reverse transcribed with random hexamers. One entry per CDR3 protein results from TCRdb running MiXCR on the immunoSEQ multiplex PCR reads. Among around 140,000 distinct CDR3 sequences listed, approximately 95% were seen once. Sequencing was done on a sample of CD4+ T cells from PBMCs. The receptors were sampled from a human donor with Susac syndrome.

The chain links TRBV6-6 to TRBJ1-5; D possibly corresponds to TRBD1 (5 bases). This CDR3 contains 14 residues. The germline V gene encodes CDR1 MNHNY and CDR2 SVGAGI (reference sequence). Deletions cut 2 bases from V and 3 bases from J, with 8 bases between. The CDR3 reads CASSYDSVNQPQHF. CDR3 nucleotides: TGTGCCAGCAGTTACGACAGTGTCAATCAGCCCCAGCATTTT.

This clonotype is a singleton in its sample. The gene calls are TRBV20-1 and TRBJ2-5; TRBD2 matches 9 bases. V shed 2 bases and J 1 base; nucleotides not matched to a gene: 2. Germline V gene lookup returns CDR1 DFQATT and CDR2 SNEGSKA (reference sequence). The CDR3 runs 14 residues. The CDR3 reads CSARPGLAQETQYF. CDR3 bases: TGCAGTGCTAGACCGGGACTAGCCCAAGAGACCCAGTACTTC.

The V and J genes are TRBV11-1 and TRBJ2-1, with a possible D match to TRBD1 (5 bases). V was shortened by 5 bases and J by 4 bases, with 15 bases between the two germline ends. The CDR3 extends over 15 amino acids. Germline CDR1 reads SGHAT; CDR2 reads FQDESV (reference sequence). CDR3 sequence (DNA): TGTGCCAGCAGCCTGGGGCGGATGGCTTACAATGAGCAGTTCTTC. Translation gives CASSLGRMAYNEQFF.

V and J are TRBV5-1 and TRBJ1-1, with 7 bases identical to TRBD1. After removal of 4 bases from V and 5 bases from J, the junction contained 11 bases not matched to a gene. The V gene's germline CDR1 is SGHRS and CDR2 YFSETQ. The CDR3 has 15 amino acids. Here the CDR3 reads CASSVGQLGTTEAFF. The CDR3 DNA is TGCGCCAGCAGCGTGGGACAGTTAGGAACGACTGAAGCTTTCTTT. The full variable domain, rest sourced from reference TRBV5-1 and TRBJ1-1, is KAGVTQTPRYLIKTRGQQVTLSCSPISGHRSVSWYQQTPGQGLQFLFEYFSETQRNKGNFPGRFSGRQFSNSRSEMNVSTLELGDSALYLCASSVGQLGTTEAFFGQGTRLTVV.

CDR3 loop: CATSVEVGTGYNEQFF. CDR3 in DNA: TGTGCCACCAGCGTCGAAGTGGGGACAGGCTACAATGAGCAGTTCTTC. The J gene is TRBJ2-1, the V gene TRBV15, with TRBD1 identical over 8 bases. This CDR3 is built from 16 residues. CDR1 and CDR2 (germline): LNHNV, YYDKDF (reference sequence). V shed 5 bases and J 3 bases; nucleotides not matched to a gene: 9.

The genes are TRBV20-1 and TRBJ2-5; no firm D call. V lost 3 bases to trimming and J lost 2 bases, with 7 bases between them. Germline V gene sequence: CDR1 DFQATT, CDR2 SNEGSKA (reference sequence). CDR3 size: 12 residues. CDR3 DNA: TGCAGTGCTAGTCCGGCTCAAGAGACCCAGTACTTC. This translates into CSASPAQETQYF.

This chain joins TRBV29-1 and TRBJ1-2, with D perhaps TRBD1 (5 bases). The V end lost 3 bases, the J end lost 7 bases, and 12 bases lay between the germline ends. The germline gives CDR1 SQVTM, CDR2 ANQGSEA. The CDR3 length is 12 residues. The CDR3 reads CSVEGDRRGYTF. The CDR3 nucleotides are TGCAGCGTTGAGGGGGACCGGCGTGGCTACACCTTC.

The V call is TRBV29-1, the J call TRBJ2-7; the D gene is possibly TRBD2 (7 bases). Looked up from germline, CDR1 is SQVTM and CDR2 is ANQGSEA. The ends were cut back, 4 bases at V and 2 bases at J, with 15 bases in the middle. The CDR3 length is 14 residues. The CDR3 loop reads CSVGEGRGPYEQYF. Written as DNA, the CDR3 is TGCAGCGTTGGGGAGGGACGGGGGCCCTACGAGCAGTACTTC.

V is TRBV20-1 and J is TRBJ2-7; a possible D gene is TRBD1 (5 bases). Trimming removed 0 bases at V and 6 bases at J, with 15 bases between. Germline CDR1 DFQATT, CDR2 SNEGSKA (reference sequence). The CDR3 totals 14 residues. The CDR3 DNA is TGCAGTGCTAGAGAACCAGGCAGGGTTGGCGAGCAGTACTTC. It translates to CSAREPGRVGEQYF.

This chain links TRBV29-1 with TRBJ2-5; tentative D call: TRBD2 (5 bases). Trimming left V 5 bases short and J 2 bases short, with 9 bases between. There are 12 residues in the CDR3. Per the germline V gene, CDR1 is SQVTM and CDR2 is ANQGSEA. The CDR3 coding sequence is TGCAGCGTTCGCCCGGGACAAGAGACCCAGTACTTC. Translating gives CSVRPGQETQYF.

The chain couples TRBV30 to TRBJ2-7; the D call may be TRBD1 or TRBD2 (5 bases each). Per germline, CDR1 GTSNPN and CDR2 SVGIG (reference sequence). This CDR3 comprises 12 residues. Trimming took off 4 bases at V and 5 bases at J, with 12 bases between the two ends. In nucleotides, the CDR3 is TGTGCCTGGAACCAGGGACGGGACGAGCAGTACTTC. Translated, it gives CAWNQGRDEQYF.

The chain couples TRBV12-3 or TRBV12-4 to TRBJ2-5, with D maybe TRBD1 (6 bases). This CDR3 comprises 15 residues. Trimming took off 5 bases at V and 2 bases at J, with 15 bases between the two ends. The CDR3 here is CASSRGGQSQETQYF. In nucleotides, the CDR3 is TGTGCCAGCAGTCGGGGCGGACAGTCACAAGAGACCCAGTACTTC.

The DNA for the CDR3 is TGTGCCAGTAGCCGAGAAGGGACGAACACTGAAGCTTTCTTT. It yields the protein CASSREGTNTEAFF. The chain has TRBV19 and TRBJ1-1; TRBD1 is a possible D gene (5 bases). The V end lost 6 bases, the J end lost 1 base, and 12 bases lay between the germline ends. The CDR3 is made up of 14 amino acids. CDR1 is LNHDA, CDR2 SQIVND, per germline (reference sequence).

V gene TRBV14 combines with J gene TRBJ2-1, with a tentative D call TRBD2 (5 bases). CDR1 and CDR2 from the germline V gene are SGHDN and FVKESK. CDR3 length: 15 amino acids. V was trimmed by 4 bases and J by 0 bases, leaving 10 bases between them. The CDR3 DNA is TGTGCCAGCAGCCCTATAGCGAGCTCCTACAATGAGCAGTTCTTC. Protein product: CASSPIASSYNEQFF.

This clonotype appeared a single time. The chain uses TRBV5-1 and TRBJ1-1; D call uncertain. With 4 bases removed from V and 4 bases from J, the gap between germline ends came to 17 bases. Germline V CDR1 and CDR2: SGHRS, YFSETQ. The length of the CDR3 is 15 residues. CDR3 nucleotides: TGCGCCAGCAGCAAAATGGCCGTGGCAGCCACTGAAGCTTTCTTT. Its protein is CASSKMAVAATEAFF.

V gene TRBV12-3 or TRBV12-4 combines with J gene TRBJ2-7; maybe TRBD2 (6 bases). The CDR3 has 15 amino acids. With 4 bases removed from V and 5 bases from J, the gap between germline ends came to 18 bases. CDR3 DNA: TGTGCCAGCAGTTACGGGGATCCTAGCGACCACGAGCAGTACTTC. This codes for CASSYGDPSDHEQYF.

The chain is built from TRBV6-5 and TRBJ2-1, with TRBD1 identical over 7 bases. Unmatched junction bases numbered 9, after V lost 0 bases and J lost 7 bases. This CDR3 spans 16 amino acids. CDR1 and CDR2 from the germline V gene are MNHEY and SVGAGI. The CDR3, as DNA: TGTGCCAGCAGTTACTCATCCCGACAGGGTGGAAATGAGCAGTTCTTC. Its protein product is CASSYSSRQGGNEQFF.

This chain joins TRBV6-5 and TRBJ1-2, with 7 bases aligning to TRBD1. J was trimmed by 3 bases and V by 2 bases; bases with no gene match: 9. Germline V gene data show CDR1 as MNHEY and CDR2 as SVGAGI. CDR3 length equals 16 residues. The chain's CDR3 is CASSYPPGQGDYGYTF. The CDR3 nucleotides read TGTGCCAGCAGTTACCCCCCAGGGCAGGGGGACTATGGCTACACCTTC.

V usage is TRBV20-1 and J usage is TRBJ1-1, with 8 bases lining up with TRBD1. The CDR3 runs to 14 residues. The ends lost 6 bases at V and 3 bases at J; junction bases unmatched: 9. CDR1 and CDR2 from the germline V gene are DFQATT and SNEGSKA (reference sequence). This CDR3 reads CSATRQGQHTEAFF. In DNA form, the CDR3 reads TGCAGTGCCACACGACAGGGGCAGCACACTGAAGCTTTCTTT.

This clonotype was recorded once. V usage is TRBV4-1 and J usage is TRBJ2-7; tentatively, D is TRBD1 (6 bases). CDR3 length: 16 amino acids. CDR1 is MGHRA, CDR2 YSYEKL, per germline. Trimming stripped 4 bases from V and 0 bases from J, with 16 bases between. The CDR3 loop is CASSPAGTRSSYEQYF. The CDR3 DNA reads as TGCGCCAGCAGCCCTGCCGGGACACGTAGCTCCTACGAGCAGTACTTC.

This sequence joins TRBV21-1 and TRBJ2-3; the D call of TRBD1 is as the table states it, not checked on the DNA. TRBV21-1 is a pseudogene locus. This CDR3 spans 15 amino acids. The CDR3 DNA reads TGTGCCAGCAGCCAGGAGAGGGAGAGGACAGATACGCAGTATTTT. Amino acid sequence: CASSQERERTDTQYF.

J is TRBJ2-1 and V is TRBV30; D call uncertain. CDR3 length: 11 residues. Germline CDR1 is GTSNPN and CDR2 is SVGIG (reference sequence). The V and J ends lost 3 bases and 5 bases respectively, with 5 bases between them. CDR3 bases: TGTGCCTGGAGGGGTGACAATGAGCAGTTCTTC. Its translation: CAWRGDNEQFF.

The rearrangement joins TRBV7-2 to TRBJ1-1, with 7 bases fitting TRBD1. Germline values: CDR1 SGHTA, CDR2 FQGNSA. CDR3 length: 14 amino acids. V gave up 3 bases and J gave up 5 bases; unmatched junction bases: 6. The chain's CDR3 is CASSFQGGYTEAFF. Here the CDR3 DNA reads TGTGCCAGCAGCTTTCAGGGGGGTTATACTGAAGCTTTCTTT.